Shown below are 6 T cell receptor beta chains from a single sample sequenced in a study of T cell repertoires in cytomegalovirus infection. TCRdb used MiXCR to reprocess the reads, holding one entry per CDR3 protein. The data hold some 450,000 distinct CDR3 sequences, with roughly 31% observed a single time. Source material: PBMCs. Receptors originate from a human donor in good health (CMV status not recorded). Some clones in this sample may be carry-over from other donors' samples.

Ten or more counts support this clonotype. The rearrangement joins TRBV6-6 to TRBJ2-7; 8 bases are a match to TRBD1. From germline, CDR1 is MNHNY and CDR2 SVGAGI (reference sequence). This CDR3 comprises 15 residues. The J segment lost 1 base and the V segment lost 4 bases, leaving 6 bases of the junction unmatched. This CDR3 reads CASSSGGAKSYEQYF. The DNA for the CDR3 is TGTGCCAGCAGTTCAGGGGGCGCGAAGTCCTACGAGCAGTACTTC.

The chain employs TRBV4-2 and TRBJ2-3, with 11 bases that match TRBD1. Trimming at V came to 5 bases and at J to 4 bases, leaving 11 bases not matched to a gene. CDR3 size: 17 residues. CDR1 is LGHNA and CDR2 is YNFKEQ in the germline V gene. The CDR3 is CASSEKESGQGADTQYF. CDR3 DNA sequence: TGTGCCAGCAGCGAGAAAGAGTCGGGACAGGGGGCAGATACGCAGTATTTT.

The chain combines TRBV20-1 with TRBJ2-2; D ambiguous. This CDR3 is 13 amino acids long. The V end was cut by 0 bases, the J end by 6 bases, with 8 bases between. Germline lookup yields CDR1 DFQATT and CDR2 SNEGSKA (reference sequence). In nucleotides, the CDR3 is TGCAGTGCTAGAGATCAAGGTTCCGGGGAGCTGTTTTTT. Protein sequence: CSARDQGSGELFF.

In this sample, this clonotype turned up a few times. The chain employs TRBV5-1 and TRBJ2-7; 12 positions agree with TRBD1. The CDR3 has 15 residues. V trimming: 4 bases; J trimming: 2 bases; junction bases outside the gene matches: 4. Germline V gives CDR1 SGHRS, CDR2 YFSETQ. DNA for the CDR3: TGCGCCAGCAGCGCGGGACAGGGGGCCACCTACGAGCAGTACTTC. This codes for CASSAGQGATYEQYF.

This clonotype was seen ten or more times. The J gene is TRBJ1-4, the V gene TRBV7-9, with no clear D. CDR1 is SEHNR and CDR2 is FQNEAQ in the germline V gene (reference sequence). CDR3 length: 14 amino acids. V lost 6 bases and J 4 bases, leaving 12 bases between the germline ends. This CDR3 is CASRRAGINEKLFF. The CDR3 DNA reads TGTGCCAGCAGGAGAGCGGGGATTAATGAAAAACTGTTTTTT.

The table lists this clonotype with a few counts. This sequence joins TRBV6-2 or TRBV6-3 and TRBJ2-1; 11 bases agree with TRBD2. There are 16 residues in the CDR3. Germline CDR1 is MNHEY and CDR2 is SVGEGT. Trimming at V came to 4 bases and at J to 6 bases, leaving 8 bases not matched to a gene. This CDR3 is CASSSTSGVISNEQFF. DNA of the CDR3: TGTGCCAGCAGTTCGACTAGCGGGGTAATCTCCAATGAGCAGTTCTTC.